This TCR beta chain was sequenced during a study of blood T cell repertoires in COVID-19. Overall study: Donors in the United States, Italy and Spain gave samples during acute or convalescent COVID-19.

In the authors' workflow: Amplifying reference gene primers gave estimates of nucleated cell counts. TCRdb's table, derived via immunoSEQ multiplex PCR, lists solely in-frame clones and lacks some. From that table come the V and J calls and clone size; the DNA was used to work out D and trimming. In the table there are around 220,000 clones, 88% of which are singletons. Germline V CDR1 and CDR2: KGHDR, SFDVKD. V gave up 3 bases and J gave up 9 bases; unmatched junction bases: 9. The CDR3 spans 15 residues. This sequence was found in a man between 18 and 29 years old with active or convalescent COVID-19. This chain connects TRBV24-1 to TRBJ2-1; 8 bases line up with TRBD2. Sequenced material: peripheral blood. DNA for the CDR3: TGTGCCACCAGTGATGCCAGCGGGAGTAGCATTGAGCAGTTCTTC. Amino acids: CATSDASGSSIEQFF.